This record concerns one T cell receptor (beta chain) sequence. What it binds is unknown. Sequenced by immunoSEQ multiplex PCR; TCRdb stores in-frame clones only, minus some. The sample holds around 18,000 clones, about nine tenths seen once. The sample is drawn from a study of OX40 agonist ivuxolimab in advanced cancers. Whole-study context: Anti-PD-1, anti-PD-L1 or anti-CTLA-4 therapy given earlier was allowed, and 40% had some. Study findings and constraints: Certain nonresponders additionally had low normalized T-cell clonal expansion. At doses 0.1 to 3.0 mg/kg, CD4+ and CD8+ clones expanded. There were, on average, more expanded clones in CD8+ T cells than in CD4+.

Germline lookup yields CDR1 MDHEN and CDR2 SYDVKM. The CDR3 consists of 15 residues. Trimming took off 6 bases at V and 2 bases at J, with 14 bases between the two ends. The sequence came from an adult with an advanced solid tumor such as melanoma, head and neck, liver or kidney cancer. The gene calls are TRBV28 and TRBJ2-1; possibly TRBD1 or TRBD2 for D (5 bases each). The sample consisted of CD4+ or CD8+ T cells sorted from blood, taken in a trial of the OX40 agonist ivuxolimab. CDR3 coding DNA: TGTGCCAGCAGCGATACACCGGGGCCCTACAATGAGCAGTTCTTC. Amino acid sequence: CASSDTPGPYNEQFF.